Below are 13 T cell receptor beta chains sequenced from a single sample in a study of T cell responses to AZD1222 COVID-19 vaccine. Measured with immunoSEQ multiplex PCR; TCRdb has only the in-frame clones, and not every one. Among about 76,000 clones, under 95% were seen once, and the ten largest hold approximately 4.2%. The sample here was peripheral blood, taken on day 0 of AZD1222 vaccination. The receptors were sampled from an adult in good health.

The chain combines TRBV7-9 with TRBJ1-3; D is unclear. This CDR3 has 13 amino acids. The germline V and J ends were trimmed by 3 bases and 0 bases, with 3 bases remaining between them. Germline-derived CDR1 and CDR2 are SEHNR and FQNEAQ (reference sequence). The CDR3: CASSLVSGNTIYF. As DNA, the CDR3 is TGTGCCAGCAGCTTGGTCTCTGGAAACACCATATATTTT.

The chain couples TRBV10-3 to TRBJ2-1; 7 bases fit TRBD1. Germline CDR1 ENHRY, CDR2 SYGVKD. The CDR3 has 12 amino acids. V dropped 11 bases and J dropped 5; count of bases not matched to a gene: 6. The CDR3 here is CAFSGTDNEQFF. CDR3 coding DNA: TGTGCCTTTTCCGGGACAGACAATGAGCAGTTCTTC.

The chain has TRBV7-8 and TRBJ1-2, with a possible D match to TRBD1 (6 bases). Between the trimmed V and J ends, which lost 5 bases and 6 bases, there was a span of 13 bases. The CDR3 totals 13 residues. Germline V CDR1 and CDR2: SGHVS, FQNEAQ. The CDR3 coding sequence is TGTGCCAGCAGCCCGGGGGGCGGAGATGGCTACACCTTC. The encoded protein is CASSPGGGDGYTF.

The J gene is TRBJ1-5, the V gene TRBV6-2 or TRBV6-3; D remains unclear. This CDR3 region has 13 residues. V lost 4 bases and J 14 bases, leaving 18 bases between the germline ends. Germline V gene data show CDR1 as MNHEY and CDR2 as SVGEGT. CDR3 in amino acids: CASSFPKDSYKHF. In DNA form, the CDR3 reads TGTGCCAGCAGTTTCCCCAAAGATAGTTACAAGCATTTT.

The J gene is TRBJ1-3, the V gene TRBV19; D is unclear. CDR1 and CDR2 (germline): LNHDA, SQIVND (reference sequence). Trimming took 3 bases from V and 1 from J, leaving 7 bases between them. The CDR3 is 14 amino acids. The CDR3 protein is CASSMAGSGNTIYF. The DNA for the CDR3 is TGTGCCAGTAGTATGGCGGGGTCTGGAAACACCATATATTTT.

The genes are TRBV19 and TRBJ1-1; D remains ambiguous. Trimming pared 4 bases from V and 1 base from J, leaving 7 bases between. Germline V gene data show CDR1 as LNHDA and CDR2 as SQIVND (reference sequence). This CDR3 comprises 13 residues. CDR3 DNA: TGTGCCAGTAGTAGGGCGGGGAACACTGAAGCTTTCTTT. The encoded protein is CASSRAGNTEAFF.

V and J are TRBV2 and TRBJ1-2; D not certain. V lost 1 base, J lost 1 base, and 7 bases lay in between. Germline-derived CDR1 and CDR2 are SNHLY and FYNNEI. CDR3 length equals 14 residues. The CDR3 spells CASSEGNLNYGYTF. The CDR3 nucleotides read TGTGCCAGCAGTGAAGGGAATCTTAACTATGGCTACACCTTC.

The chain carries TRBV6-5 and TRBJ1-1; D is ambiguous. Germline V lookup: CDR1 MNHEY, CDR2 SVGAGI. Trimming cost V 2 bases and J 4 bases, with 11 bases left between them. The CDR3 sequence is 14 residues long. CDR3 sequence reads: CASSYVRRSTEAFF. CDR3 DNA: TGTGCCAGCAGTTACGTGAGACGTTCCACTGAAGCTTTCTTT.

The chain combines TRBV6-5 with TRBJ1-1; D is perhaps TRBD1 (5 bases). CDR1 is MNHEY, CDR2 SVGAGI, per germline. CDR3 length: 12 residues. Trimming took off 5 bases at V and 8 bases at J, with 12 bases between the two ends. The DNA for the CDR3 is TGTGCCAGCAGTCCGCGATGGGGGGAAGCTTTCTTT. Its translation: CASSPRWGEAFF.

The rearrangement uses TRBV5-1 and TRBJ1-3; D not resolved. V lost 5 bases, J lost 0 bases, and 15 bases lay in between. This CDR3 is 16 amino acids long. In germline, CDR1 is SGHRS, CDR2 YFSETQ. The CDR3 region is CASRDLTANSGNTIYF. In nucleotides, the CDR3 is TGCGCCAGCAGGGACTTGACGGCGAACTCTGGAAACACCATATATTTT.

Points on this clone: This specimen includes other DNA sequences encoding the same CDR3. This CDR3 is CASSQGTYGYTF. The CDR3 DNA reads as TGTGCCAGCAGCCAAGGCACCTATGGCTACACCTTC. This chain links TRBV3-1 (or the pseudogene TRBV3-2) with TRBJ1-2; D is undetermined. This CDR3 is 12 amino acids long. Germline CDR1 LGHDT, CDR2 YNNKEL (reference sequence). V lost 1 base and J 4 bases, leaving 4 bases between the germline ends.

The rearrangement links TRBV7-8 to TRBJ1-3; D is uncertain. There are 14 residues in the CDR3. Germline-derived CDR1 and CDR2 are SGHVS and FQNEAQ. V gave up 1 base and J gave up 4 bases, with 8 bases separating them. The CDR3 DNA reads as TGTGCCAGCAGCTTAGAAGGATACGGAAACACCATATATTTT. It translates to CASSLEGYGNTIYF.

The chain combines TRBV27 with TRBJ1-5, with 7 nucleotides matching TRBD1. Germline V gene sequence: CDR1 MNHEY, CDR2 SMNVEV (reference sequence). This CDR3 region has 17 residues. V gave up 6 bases and J gave up 0 bases; unmatched junction bases: 11. Here the CDR3 reads CASSPTGHGYSNQPQHF. Written as DNA, the CDR3 is TGTGCCAGCAGCCCGACAGGGCATGGGTATAGCAATCAGCCCCAGCATTTT.